The clone carrying this T cell receptor beta chain was observed a handful of times. What it binds is unknown. Distinct nucleotide sequences in the sample also encode this CDR3. Specified treatment: oral pan-JAK inhibitor, 5-10 mg twice daily. This entry comes from a study of CD8+ T cells in alopecia areata. Study-wide context: The study gave treated patients oral tofacitinib at 5 to 10 mg twice daily.

V lost 1 base to trimming and J lost 4 bases, with 7 bases between them. The CDR3 spans 12 residues. Germline values: CDR1 SQVTM, CDR2 ANQGSEA. General study results and limits: Alphabeta T cells residing in normal skin are also sequenced in scalp samples.

The authors extracted RNA and reverse transcribed it into cDNA as the sequencing template. Only in-frame clones appear in the TCRdb table, and some are missing; sequencing was by immunoSEQ multiplex PCR. This table has approximately 160,000 clones, 50% to 65% appearing once. This TCR derives from a human donor with alopecia areata. This chain uses TRBV29-1 with TRBJ2-5, with D possibly being TRBD2 (5 bases). Material: CD4+ T cells sorted from blood, obtained at week 24, from a patient treated with tofacitinib. The CDR3 loop reads CSVEGGLETQYF. The CDR3 coding sequence is TGCAGCGTTGAAGGAGGGTTAGAGACCCAGTACTTC. The full variable domain, its missing parts supplied by reference TRBV29-1 and TRBJ2-5, is SAVISQKPSRDICQRGTSLTIQCQVDSQVTMMFWYRQQPGQSLTLIATANQGSEATYESGFVIDKFPISRPNLTFSTLTVSNMSPEDSSIYLCSVEGGLETQYFGPGTRLLVL.